This T cell receptor (beta chain) was recorded in a study of control samples from healthy donors and cancer patients. This clone was observed once. In germline, CDR1 is GTSNPN, CDR2 SVGIG (reference sequence). The CDR3 loop spans 14 amino acids. Trimming cost V 7 bases and J 4 bases; bases outside gene matches: 11. Assay used: immunoSEQ multiplex PCR; TCRdb lists only in-frame clones, some missing. The table lists more than 140,000 clones, roughly nine tenths of them singletons. V and J are TRBV30 and TRBJ2-3, with 7 bases aligning to TRBD2. The TCR originated in a man aged 18 to 29 in good health. Sequenced material: blood. CDR3 amino acids: CASSGMGRADTQYF. In DNA, the CDR3 is TGTGCCTCCAGCGGGATGGGGAGGGCAGATACGCAGTATTTT. The full variable domain, rest sourced from reference TRBV30 and TRBJ2-3, is SQTIHQWPATLVQPVGSPLSLECTVEGTSNPNLYWYRQAAGRGLQLLFYSVGIGQISSEVPQNLSASRPQDRQFILSSKKLLLSDSGFYLCASSGMGRADTQYFGPGTRLTVL.